This is a list of T cell receptor beta chains from one sample in a study of T cell responses to AZD1222 COVID-19 vaccine. Using immunoSEQ multiplex PCR, the repertoire was profiled, and TCRdb retains in-frame clones only, with some absent. The sample carries 150,000 to 200,000 clones, about 90% recorded once. The source material was peripheral blood, sampled 28 days after the second AZD1222 dose. The source of these receptors is an adult who received the AZD1222 COVID-19 vaccine. Each CDR3 is given with its conserved first and last residue. The order of the fields is CDR3 length, D gene, clone size, J gene, V gene, CDR3 DNA, CDR3 protein. D genes are given only for firm matches. Not every row has a clone size; where given, it reads once, few, many or a size class.

14 - - TRBJ1-2 TRBV5-5 TGTGCCAGCAGGGTGGGGGGCCCAAACTATGGCTACACCTTC CASRVGGPNYGYTF
18 - - TRBJ1-4 TRBV5-1 TGCGCCAGCAACATCGGGGCGTCAGGGGCTGCAACTAATGAAAAACTGTTTTTT CASNIGASGAATNEKLFF
15 TRBD1 once TRBJ1-2 TRBV5-5 TGTGCCAGCAGCTTGGCCGGGACAGGGACGTATGGCTACACCTTC CASSLAGTGTYGYTF
14 - - TRBJ1-5 TRBV21-1 TGTGCCAGCAGCAGGGCGGTAAGCAATCAGCCCCAGCATTTT CASSRAVSNQPQHF
15 TRBD1 - TRBJ2-5 TRBV23-1 TGCGCCAGCAGCAGGGACAGGCGGCAGGCGGAGACCCAGTACTTC CASSRDRRQAETQYF
18 TRBD1 - TRBJ2-6 TRBV6-6 TGTGCCAGCAGTCTCGGGACAGGTGTTCTCTCTGGGGCCAACGTCCTGACTTTC CASSLGTGVLSGANVLTF
13 - once TRBJ1-2 TRBV6-5 TGTGCCAGCACTGTCACAGTGGCCTATGGCTACACCTTC CASTVTVAYGYTF
15 - - TRBJ1-1 TRBV21-1 TGTGCCAGCAGCTCTAATTACTACAAGAACACTGAAGCTTTCTTT CASSSNYYKNTEAFF
15 - - TRBJ2-2 TRBV10-1 TGCGCCAGCAGTCTCGCGCAGGCCGGAGCCGGGGAGCTGTTTTTT CASSLAQAGAGELFF
13 TRBD1 - TRBJ1-6 TRBV24-1 TGTGCCACCCGGGACAGGGAAAGTTCACCCCTCCACTTT CATRDRESSPLHF
15 - - TRBJ2-7 TRBV9 TGTGCCAGCAGCGTAGCTACGACACACGAGGGGAAGCAGTACTTC CASSVATTHEGKQYF